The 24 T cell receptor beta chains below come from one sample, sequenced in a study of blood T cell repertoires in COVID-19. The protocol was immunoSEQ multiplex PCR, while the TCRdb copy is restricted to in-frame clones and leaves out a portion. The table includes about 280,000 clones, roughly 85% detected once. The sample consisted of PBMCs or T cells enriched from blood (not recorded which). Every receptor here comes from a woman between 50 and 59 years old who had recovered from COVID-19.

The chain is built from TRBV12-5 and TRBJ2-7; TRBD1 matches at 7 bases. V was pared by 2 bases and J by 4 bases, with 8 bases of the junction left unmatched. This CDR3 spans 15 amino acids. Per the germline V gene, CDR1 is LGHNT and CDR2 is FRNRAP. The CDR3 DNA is TGTGCTAGTGGTTTGTCTACAGGGGCTTTGTACGAGCAGTACTTC. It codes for CASGLSTGALYEQYF.

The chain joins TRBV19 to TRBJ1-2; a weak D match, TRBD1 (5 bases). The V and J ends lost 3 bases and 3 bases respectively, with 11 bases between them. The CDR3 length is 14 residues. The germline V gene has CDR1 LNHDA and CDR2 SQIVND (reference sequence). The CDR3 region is CASSIQGGYYGYTF. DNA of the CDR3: TGTGCCAGTAGTATCCAGGGAGGATACTATGGCTACACCTTC.

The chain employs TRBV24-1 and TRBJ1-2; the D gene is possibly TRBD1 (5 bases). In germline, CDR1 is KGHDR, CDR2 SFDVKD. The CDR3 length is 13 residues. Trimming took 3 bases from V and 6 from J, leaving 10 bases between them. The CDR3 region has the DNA TGTGCCACCAGTGATCCCGGGGGAAATGGCTACACCTTC. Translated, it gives CATSDPGGNGYTF.

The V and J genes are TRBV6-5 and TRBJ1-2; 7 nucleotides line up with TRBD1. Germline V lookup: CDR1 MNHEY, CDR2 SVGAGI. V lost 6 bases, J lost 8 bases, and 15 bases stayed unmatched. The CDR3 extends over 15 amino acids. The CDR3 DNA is TGTGCCAGCAGACCGAGACAGGGCCTACGGTGGGGCTACACCTTC. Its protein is CASRPRQGLRWGYTF.

CDR3 region: CASSPGQLYNEQFF. DNA for the CDR3: TGTGCCAGCAGTCCGGGACAGTTGTACAATGAGCAGTTCTTC. J is TRBJ2-1 and V is TRBV2; TRBD1 aligns across 7 bases. V lost 5 bases and J lost 4; bases outside the gene matches: 5. CDR3 length equals 14 residues. CDR1 SNHLY and CDR2 FYNNEI come from the germline V gene.

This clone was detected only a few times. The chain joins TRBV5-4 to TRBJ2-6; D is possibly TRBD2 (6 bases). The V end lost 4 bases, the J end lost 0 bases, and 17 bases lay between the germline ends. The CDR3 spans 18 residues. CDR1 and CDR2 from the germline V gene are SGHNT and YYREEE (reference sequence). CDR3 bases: TGTGCCAGCAGCCGCGGGACCTTTCTTAACTCTGGGGCCAACGTCCTGACTTTC. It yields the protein CASSRGTFLNSGANVLTF.

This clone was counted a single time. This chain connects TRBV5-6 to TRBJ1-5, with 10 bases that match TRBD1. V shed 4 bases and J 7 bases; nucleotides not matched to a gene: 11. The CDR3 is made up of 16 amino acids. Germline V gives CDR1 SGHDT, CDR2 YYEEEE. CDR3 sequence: CASSAFRQGAHQPQHF. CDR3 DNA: TGTGCCAGCAGCGCCTTTCGACAGGGGGCTCACCAGCCCCAGCATTTT.

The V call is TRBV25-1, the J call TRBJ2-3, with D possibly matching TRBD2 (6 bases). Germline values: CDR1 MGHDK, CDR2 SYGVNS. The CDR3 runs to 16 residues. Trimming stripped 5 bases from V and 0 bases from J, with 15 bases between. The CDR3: CASSPGTFLSTDTQYF. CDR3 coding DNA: TGTGCCAGCAGTCCCGGGACTTTCCTTAGCACAGATACGCAGTATTTT.

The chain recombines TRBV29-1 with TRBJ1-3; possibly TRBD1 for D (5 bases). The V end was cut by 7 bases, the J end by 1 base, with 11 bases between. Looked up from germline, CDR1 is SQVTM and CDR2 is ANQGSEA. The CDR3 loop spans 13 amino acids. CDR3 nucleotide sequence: TGCAGCGCTGGGGGGACGTCTGGAAACACCATATATTTT. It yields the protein CSAGGTSGNTIYF.

As DNA, the CDR3 is TGTGCCAGCAGTTCTCCCCAAGCGGGTGGCTACACCTTC. Protein product: CASSSPQAGGYTF. The chain is built from TRBV6-5 and TRBJ1-2; D gene ambiguous. V dropped 4 bases and J dropped 7 bases, with 13 bases sitting between them. Germline-derived CDR1 and CDR2 are MNHEY and SVGAGI. The CDR3 totals 13 residues.

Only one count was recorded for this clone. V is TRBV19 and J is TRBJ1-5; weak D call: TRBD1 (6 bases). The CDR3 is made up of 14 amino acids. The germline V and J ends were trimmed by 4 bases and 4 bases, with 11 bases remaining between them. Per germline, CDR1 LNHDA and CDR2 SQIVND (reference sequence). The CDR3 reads CASSRGHLNQPQHF. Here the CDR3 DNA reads TGTGCCAGTAGTAGGGGACACCTTAATCAGCCCCAGCATTTT.

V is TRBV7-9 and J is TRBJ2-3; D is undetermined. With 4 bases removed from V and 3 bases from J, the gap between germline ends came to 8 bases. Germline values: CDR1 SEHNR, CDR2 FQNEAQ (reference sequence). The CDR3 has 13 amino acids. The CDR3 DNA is TGTGCCAGCAGCTCCCTCCGGACAGATACGCAGTATTTT. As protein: CASSSLRTDTQYF.

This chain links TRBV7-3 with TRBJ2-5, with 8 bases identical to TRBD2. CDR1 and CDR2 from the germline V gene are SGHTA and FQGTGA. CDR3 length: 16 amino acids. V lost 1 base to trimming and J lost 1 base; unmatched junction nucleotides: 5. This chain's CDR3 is CASSLRGGGTQETQYF. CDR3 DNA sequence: TGTGCCAGCAGCTTAAGGGGCGGGGGGACCCAAGAGACCCAGTACTTC.

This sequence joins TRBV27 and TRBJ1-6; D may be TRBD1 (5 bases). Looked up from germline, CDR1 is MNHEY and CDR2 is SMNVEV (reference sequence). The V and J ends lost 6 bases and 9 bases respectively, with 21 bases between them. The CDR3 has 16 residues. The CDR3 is CASSQTAGLLASPLHF. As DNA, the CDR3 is TGTGCCAGCAGCCAGACCGCGGGACTGCTGGCTTCACCCCTCCACTTT.

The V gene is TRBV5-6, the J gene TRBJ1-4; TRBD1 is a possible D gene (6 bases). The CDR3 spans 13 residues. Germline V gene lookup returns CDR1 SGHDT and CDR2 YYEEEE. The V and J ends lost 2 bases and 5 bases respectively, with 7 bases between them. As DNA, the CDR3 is TGTGCCAGCAGCTTAAGGGGGAATGAAAAACTGTTTTTT. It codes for CASSLRGNEKLFF.

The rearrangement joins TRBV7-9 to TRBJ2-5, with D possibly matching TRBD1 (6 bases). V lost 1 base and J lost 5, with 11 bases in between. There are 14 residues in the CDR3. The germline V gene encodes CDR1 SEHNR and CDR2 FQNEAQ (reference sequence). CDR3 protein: CASSLGAGVETQYF. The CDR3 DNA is TGTGCCAGCAGCTTAGGAGCAGGGGTGGAGACCCAGTACTTC.

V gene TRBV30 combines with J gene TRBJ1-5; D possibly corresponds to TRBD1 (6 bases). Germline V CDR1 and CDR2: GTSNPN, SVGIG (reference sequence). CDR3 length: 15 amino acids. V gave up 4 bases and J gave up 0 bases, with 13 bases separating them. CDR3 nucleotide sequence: TGTGCCTGGAACGCGGACAGAGATAGCAATCAGCCCCAGCATTTT. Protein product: CAWNADRDSNQPQHF.

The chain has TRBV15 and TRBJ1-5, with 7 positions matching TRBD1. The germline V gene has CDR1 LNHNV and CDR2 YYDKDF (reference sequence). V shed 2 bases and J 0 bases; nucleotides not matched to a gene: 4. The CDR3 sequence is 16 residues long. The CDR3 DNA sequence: TGTGCCACCAGCAGACCAGGACAGGCTAGCAATCAGCCCCAGCATTTT. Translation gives CATSRPGQASNQPQHF.

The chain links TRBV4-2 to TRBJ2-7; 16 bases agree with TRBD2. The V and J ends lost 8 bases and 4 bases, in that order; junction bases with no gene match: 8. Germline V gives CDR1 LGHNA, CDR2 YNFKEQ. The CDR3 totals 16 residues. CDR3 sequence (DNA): TGTGCCAGCGGGACTAGCGGGAGGGCCTCATCGTACGAGCAGTACTTC. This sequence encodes CASGTSGRASSYEQYF.

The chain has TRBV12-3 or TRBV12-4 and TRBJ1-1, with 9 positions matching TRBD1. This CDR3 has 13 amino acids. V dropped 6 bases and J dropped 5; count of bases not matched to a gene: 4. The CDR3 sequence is CASSRTGETEAFF. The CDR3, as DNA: TGTGCCAGCAGCCGGACAGGGGAGACTGAAGCTTTCTTT.

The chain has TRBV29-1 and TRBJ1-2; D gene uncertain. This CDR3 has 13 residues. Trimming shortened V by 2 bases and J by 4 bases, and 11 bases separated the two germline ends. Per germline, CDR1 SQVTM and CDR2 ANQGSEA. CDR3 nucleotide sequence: TGCAGCGTTGAACCCACTGCCGCCTATGGCTACACCTTC. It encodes CSVEPTAAYGYTF.

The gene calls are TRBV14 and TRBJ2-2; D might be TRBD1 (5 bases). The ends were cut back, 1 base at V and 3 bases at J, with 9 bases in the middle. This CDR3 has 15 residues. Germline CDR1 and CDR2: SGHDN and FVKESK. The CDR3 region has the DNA TGTGCCAGCAGCCAAGGGAGACAGTACACCGGGGAGCTGTTTTTT. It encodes CASSQGRQYTGELFF.

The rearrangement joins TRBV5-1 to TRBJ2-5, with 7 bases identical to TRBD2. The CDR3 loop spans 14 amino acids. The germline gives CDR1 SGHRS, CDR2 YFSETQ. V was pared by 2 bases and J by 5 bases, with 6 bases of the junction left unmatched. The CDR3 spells CASSFSGGMETQYF. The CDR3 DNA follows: TGCGCCAGCAGCTTTTCCGGGGGGATGGAGACCCAGTACTTC.

CDR3 sequence: CASSPTQINTEAFF. CDR3 sequence (DNA): TGCGCCAGCAGCCCGACACAAATAAACACTGAAGCTTTCTTT. This sequence joins TRBV5-1 and TRBJ1-1; no clear D. Germline loops: CDR1 SGHRS, CDR2 YFSETQ. The CDR3 sequence is 14 residues long. The V gene lost 4 bases and the J gene lost 2 bases, with 12 bases spanning the gap.